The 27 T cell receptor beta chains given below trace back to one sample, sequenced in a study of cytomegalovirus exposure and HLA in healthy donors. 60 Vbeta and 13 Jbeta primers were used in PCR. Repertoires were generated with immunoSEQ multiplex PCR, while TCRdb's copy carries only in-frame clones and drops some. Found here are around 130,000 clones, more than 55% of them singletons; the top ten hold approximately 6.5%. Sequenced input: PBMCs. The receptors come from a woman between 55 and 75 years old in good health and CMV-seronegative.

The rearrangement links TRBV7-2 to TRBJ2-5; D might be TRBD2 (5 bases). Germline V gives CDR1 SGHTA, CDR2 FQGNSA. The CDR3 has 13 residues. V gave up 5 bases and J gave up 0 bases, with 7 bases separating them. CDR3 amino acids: CASSPADQETQYF. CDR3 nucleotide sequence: TGTGCCAGCAGCCCAGCGGACCAAGAGACCCAGTACTTC.

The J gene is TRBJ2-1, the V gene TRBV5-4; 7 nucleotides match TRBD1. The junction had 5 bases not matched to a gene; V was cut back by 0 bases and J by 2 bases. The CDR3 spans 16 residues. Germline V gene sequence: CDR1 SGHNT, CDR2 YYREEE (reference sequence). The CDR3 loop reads CASSLEPDRPYNEQFF. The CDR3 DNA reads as TGTGCCAGCAGCTTGGAGCCGGACAGGCCCTACAATGAGCAGTTCTTC.

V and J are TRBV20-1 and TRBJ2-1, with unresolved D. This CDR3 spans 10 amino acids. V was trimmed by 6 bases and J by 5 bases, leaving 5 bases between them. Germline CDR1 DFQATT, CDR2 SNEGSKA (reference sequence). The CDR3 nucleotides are TGCAGTGCCCGGGACAATGAGCAGTTCTTC. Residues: CSARDNEQFF.

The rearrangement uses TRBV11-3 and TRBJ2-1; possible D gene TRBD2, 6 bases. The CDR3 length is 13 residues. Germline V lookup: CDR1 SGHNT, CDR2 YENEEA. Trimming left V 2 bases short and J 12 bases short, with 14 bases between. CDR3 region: CASSLSSAGRQFF. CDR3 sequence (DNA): TGTGCCAGCAGCTTATCCTCGGCGGGACGGCAGTTCTTC.

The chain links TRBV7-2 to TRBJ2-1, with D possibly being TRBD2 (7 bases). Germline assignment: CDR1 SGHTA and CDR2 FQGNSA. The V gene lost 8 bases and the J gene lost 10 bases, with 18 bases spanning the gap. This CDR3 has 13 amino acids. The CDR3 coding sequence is TGTGCCAGCCAAAGGGGGGGGGCCCGGGAGCAGTTCTTC. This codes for CASQRGGAREQFF.

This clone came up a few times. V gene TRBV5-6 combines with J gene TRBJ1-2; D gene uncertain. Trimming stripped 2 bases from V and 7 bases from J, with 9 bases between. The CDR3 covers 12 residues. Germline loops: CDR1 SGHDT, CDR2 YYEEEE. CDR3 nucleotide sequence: TGTGCCAGCAGCTTCGCAGGTCGTGGCTACACCTTC. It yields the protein CASSFAGRGYTF.

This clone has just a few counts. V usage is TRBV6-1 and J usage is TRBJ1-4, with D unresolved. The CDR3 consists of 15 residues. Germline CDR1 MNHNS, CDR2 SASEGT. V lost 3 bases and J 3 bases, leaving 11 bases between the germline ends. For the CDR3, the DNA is TGTGCCAGCAGTGAGCGACGGGGTTCTAATGAAAAACTGTTTTTT. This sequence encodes CASSERRGSNEKLFF.

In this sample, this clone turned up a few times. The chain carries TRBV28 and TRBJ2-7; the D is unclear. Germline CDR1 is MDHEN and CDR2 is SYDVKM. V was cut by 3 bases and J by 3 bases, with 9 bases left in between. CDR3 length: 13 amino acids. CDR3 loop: CASSFTNYYEQYF. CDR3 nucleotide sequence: TGTGCCAGCAGTTTCACAAACTACTACGAGCAGTACTTC.

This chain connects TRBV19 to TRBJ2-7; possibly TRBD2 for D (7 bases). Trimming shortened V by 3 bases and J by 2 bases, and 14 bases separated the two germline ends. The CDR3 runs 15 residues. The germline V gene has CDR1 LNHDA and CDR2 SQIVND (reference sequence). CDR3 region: CASSMGGGRPYEQYF. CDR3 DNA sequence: TGTGCCAGTAGTATGGGAGGGGGGAGACCCTACGAGCAGTACTTC.

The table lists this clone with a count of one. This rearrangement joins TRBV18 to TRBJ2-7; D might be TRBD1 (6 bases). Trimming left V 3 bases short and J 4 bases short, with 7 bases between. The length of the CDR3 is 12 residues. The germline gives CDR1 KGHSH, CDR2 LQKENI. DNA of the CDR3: TGTGCCAGCTCACCTACAGGGTACGAGCAGTACTTC. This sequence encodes CASSPTGYEQYF.

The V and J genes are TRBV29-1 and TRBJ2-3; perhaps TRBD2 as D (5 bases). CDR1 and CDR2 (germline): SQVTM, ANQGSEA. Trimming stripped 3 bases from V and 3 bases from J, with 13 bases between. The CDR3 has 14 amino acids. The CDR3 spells CSVESGVGTDTQYF. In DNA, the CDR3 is TGCAGCGTTGAGTCCGGGGTTGGGACAGATACGCAGTATTTT.

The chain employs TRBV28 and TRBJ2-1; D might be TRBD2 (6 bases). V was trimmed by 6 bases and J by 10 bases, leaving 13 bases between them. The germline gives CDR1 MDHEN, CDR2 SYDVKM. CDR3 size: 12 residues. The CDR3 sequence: CASSPSAGEQFF. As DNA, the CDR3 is TGTGCCAGCAGCCCCAGTGCGGGGGAGCAGTTCTTC.

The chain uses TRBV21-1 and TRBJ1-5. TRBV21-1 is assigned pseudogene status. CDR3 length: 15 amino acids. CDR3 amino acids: CASTGGLGNNQPQHF. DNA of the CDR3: TGTGCCAGCACCGGGGGGTTGGGGAACAATCAGCCCCAGCATTTT.

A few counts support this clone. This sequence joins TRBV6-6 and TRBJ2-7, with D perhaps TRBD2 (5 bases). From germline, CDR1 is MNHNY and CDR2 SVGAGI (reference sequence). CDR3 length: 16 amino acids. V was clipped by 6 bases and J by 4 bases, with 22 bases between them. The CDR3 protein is CASSPQLAGLGYEQYF. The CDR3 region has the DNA TGTGCCAGCAGCCCCCAACTGGCGGGCCTAGGGTACGAGCAGTACTTC.

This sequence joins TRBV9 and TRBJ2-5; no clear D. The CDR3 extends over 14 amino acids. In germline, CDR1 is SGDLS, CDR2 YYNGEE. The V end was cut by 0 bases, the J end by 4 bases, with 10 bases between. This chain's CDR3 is CASSVGLGVETQYF. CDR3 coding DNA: TGTGCCAGCAGCGTAGGGCTAGGCGTAGAGACCCAGTACTTC.

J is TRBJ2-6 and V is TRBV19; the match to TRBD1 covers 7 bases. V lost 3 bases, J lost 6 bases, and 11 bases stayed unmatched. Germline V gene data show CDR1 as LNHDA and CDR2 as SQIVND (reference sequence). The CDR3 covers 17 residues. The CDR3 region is CASSIYRGDRQANVLTF. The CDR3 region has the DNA TGTGCCAGTAGTATTTACCGAGGGGACAGACAGGCCAACGTCCTGACTTTC. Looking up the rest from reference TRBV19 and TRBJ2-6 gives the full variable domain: DGGITQSPKYLFRKEGQNVTLSCEQNLNHDAMYWYRQDPGQGLRLIYYSQIVNDFQKGDIAEGYSVSREKKESFPLTVTSAQKNPTAFYLCASSIYRGDRQANVLTFGAGSRLTVL.

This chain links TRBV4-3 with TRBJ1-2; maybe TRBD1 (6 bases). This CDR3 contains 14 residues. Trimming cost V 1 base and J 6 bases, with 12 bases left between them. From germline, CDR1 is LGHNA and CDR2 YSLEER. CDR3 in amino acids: CASSQGQVQDGYTF. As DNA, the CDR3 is TGCGCCAGCAGCCAAGGACAGGTCCAGGATGGCTACACCTTC.

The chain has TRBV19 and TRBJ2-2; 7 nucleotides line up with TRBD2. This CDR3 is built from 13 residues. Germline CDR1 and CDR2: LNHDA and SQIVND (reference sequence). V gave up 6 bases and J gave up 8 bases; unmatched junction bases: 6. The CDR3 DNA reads TGTGCCAGTAGGACTAGCTCCCTAGGGGAGCTGTTTTTT. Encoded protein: CASRTSSLGELFF.

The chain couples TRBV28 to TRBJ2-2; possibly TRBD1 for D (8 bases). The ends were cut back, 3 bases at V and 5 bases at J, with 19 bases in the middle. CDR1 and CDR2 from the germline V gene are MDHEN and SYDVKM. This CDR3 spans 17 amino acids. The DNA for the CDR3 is TGTGCCAGCAGTTTCCCCACAGGGGGGGGATTGACCGGGGAGCTGTTTTTT. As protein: CASSFPTGGGLTGELFF.

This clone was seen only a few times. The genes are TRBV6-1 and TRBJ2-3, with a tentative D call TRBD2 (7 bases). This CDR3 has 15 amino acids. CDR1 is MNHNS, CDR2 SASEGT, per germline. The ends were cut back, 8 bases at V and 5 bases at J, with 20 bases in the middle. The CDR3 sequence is CASSLGGGPGDTQYF. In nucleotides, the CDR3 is TGTGCCAGCTCGTTAGGGGGAGGGCCCGGAGATACGCAGTATTTT.

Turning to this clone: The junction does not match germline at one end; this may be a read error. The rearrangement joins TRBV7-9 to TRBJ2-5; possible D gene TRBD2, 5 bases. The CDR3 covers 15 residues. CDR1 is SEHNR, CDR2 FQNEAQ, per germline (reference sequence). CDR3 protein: CSSSRDGGGQETQYF. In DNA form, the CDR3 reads TGTTCCAGCAGCCGAGATGGCGGAGGCCAAGAGACCCAGTACTTC.

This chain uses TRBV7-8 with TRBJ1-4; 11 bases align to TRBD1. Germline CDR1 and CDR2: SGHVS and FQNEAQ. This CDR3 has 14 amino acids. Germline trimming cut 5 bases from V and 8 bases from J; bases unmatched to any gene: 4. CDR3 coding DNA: TGTGCCAGCAGCGACCGGGACAGGGGGGAAAAACTGTTTTTT. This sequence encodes CASSDRDRGEKLFF.

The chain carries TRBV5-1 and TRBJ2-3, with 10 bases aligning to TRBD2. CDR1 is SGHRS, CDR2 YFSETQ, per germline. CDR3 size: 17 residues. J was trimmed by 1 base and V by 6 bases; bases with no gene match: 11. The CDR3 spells CASIPSGGAGGTDTQYF. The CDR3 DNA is TGCGCCAGCATTCCGAGCGGGGGGGCCGGGGGCACAGATACGCAGTATTTT.

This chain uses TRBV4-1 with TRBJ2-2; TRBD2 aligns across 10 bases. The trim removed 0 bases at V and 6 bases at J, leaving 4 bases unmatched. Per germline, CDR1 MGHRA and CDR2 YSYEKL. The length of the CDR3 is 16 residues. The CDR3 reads CASSQDSSGRAGELFF. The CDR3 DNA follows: TGCGCCAGCAGCCAAGATTCCAGCGGGAGGGCCGGGGAGCTGTTTTTT.

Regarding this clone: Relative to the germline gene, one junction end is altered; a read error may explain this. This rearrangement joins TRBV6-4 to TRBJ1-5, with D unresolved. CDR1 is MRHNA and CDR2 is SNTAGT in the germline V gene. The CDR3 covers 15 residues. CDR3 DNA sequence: TGTGCCGGCAGCGCCACGGGAGTTGGCAATCAGCCCCAGCATTTT. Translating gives CAGSATGVGNQPQHF.

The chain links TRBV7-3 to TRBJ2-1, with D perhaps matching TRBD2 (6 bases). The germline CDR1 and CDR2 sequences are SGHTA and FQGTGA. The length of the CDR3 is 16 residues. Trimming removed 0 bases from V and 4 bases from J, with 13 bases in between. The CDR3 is CASSLTRDLRYNEQFF. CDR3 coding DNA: TGTGCCAGCAGCTTAACCCGGGACTTAAGATACAATGAGCAGTTCTTC.

CDR3 loop: CASSDCGQGAGEQYF. CDR3 sequence (DNA): TGCGCCAGCAGTGATTGCGGACAGGGGGCGGGCGAGCAGTACTTC. The chain has TRBV10-1 and TRBJ2-7; 11 nucleotides align to TRBD1. Trimming at V came to 3 bases and at J to 6 bases, leaving 7 bases not matched to a gene. The CDR3 loop spans 15 amino acids. From germline, CDR1 is WNHNN and CDR2 SYGVQD (reference sequence).